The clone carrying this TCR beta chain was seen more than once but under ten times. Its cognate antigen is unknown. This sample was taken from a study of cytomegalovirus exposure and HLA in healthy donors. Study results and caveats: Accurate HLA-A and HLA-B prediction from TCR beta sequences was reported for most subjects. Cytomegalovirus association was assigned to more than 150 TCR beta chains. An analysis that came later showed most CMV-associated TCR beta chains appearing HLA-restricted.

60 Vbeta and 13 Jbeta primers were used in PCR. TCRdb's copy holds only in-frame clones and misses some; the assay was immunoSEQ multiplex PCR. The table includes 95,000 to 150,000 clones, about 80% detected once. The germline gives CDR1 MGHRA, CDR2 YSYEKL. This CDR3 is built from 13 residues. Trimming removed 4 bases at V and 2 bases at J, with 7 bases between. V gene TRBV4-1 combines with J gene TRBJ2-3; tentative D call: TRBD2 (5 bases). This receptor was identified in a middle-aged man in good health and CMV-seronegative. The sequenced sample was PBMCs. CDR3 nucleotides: TGCGCCAGCAGCCGGGGAGTCACAGATACGCAGTATTTT. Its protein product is CASSRGVTDTQYF.